The rows below give T cell receptor beta chains drawn from one sample of a study of metastatic and nonmetastatic thyroid tumors. TCRdb re-called clones via MiXCR from the PCR reads. Here the sample spans some 35,000 clones, around 32% being singletons. The sequencing sample was made of blood. The origin of the receptors is a female donor with papillary thyroid cancer or a benign thyroid nodule (not recorded which). Some clones in this sample may be carry-over from other donors' samples. CDR3s include the opening cysteine and the closing phenylalanine or tryptophan. The order of the fields is J gene, V gene, D gene, clone size, CDR3 DNA, CDR3 protein. A D gene is named only where the DNA matches it firmly. Clone size is stated in some rows and not others, as once, few, many or a class when expanded.

>TRBJ2-1|TRBV11-2|TRBD2|many
TGTGCCAGCTCGAACCCACAGCGGGGGGGCAATGAGCAGTTCTTC
CASSNPQRGGNEQFF
>TRBJ2-4|TRBV13|NA|many
TGTGCCAGCAGCGCCATACAGGGCGGGGAAAACATTCAGTACTTC
CASSAIQGGENIQYF
>TRBJ2-3|TRBV15|TRBD2|NA
TGTGCCACCAGCAGAGATGCGGGAGCTGCAGATACGCAGTATTTT
CATSRDAGAADTQYF
>TRBJ2-7|TRBV6-5|NA|few
TGTGCCAGCAGTCACAATGAGCAGTACTTC
CASSHNEQYF
>TRBJ2-1|TRBV24-1|NA|few
TGTGCCACCAGTGATGGCGGCGGGTCCCCTTACAATGAGCAGTTCTTC
CATSDGGGSPYNEQFF
>TRBJ2-1|TRBV28|NA|many
TGTGCCAGCAGTTTTGGGGGGTACACCTACAATGAGCAGTTCTTC
CASSFGGYTYNEQFF
>TRBJ1-2|TRBV6-1|NA|medium-sized
TGTGCCAGCAGTGAAGAGGGGGGGGGCTACACCTTC
CASSEEGGGYTF
>TRBJ1-5|TRBV30|NA|many
TGTGCCTGGAGTTTGGGGGGGGATCAGCCCCAGCATTTT
CAWSLGGDQPQHF
>TRBJ2-5|TRBV28|NA|many
TGTGCCAGCAGTTTGCTCCTGCAAGAGACCCAGTACTTC
CASSLLLQETQYF
>TRBJ1-4|TRBV20-1|NA|many
TGCAGTGCTGAGGACCCGAGCCCGGGGAAACTGTTTTTT
CSAEDPSPGKLFF
>TRBJ2-7|TRBV11-2|NA|NA
TGTGCCAGCAGCTCCCATCTCCTATCATATAGCGTGGGGGCGGGGGAGCAGTACTTC
CASSSHLLSYSVGAGEQYF
>TRBJ2-1|TRBV4-3|TRBD1|many
TGCGCCAGCAGCATAGGACAGGGGGCGCGGAATGAGCAGTTCTTC
CASSIGQGARNEQFF
>TRBJ2-7|TRBV25-1|TRBD2|NA
TGTGCAAGCAGTGCGCCTAGCGGGGGCAGGGAGCAGTACTTC
CASSAPSGGREQYF
>TRBJ2-4|TRBV12-3/TRBV12-4|NA|many
TGTGCCAGCAGTTTAGCCAAAAACATTCAGTACTTC
CASSLAKNIQYF
>TRBJ2-3|TRBV19|TRBD1|few
TGTGCCAGTACCAAAGTCCAGGGGGCAGATACGCAGTATTTT
CASTKVQGADTQYF
>TRBJ1-2|TRBV5-5|TRBD1|NA
TGTGCCAGCAGCGGACAGGGTTGGAGGAACACCTTC
CASSGQGWRNTF
>TRBJ1-2|TRBV24-1|TRBD1|many
TGTGCCACCAGTGAATCCCCGGGACAGGGAGCCGTCAACTATGGCTACACCTTC
CATSESPGQGAVNYGYTF
>TRBJ1-5|TRBV20-1|TRBD1|few
TGCAGTGCCACCATACCGGGACAGATTAGCAATCAGCCCCAGCATTTT
CSATIPGQISNQPQHF
>TRBJ2-5|TRBV24-1|TRBD1|few
TGTGCCACCATTGCCCCGACAGGGCTGCAAGAGACCCAGTACTTC
CATIAPTGLQETQYF
>TRBJ2-7|TRBV10-2|NA|few
TGCGCCAGTAGTGAGGAACCAGCGGTAGTCCACGAGCAGTACTTC
CASSEEPAVVHEQYF
>TRBJ1-1|TRBV12-3/TRBV12-4|TRBD1|many
TGTGCCAGCAGTGTACAGGGGGCGGAGAAAGCTTTCTTT
CASSVQGAEKAFF
>TRBJ1-2|TRBV5-6|TRBD1|many
TGTGCCAGCAGCTTGGAAGGGGGCTCCCCCTATGGCTACACCTTC
CASSLEGGSPYGYTF
>TRBJ2-2|TRBV6-1|NA|many
TGTGCCAGCAGTCCGGGACTGAACACCGGGGAGCTGTTTTTT
CASSPGLNTGELFF
>TRBJ2-1|TRBV5-1|NA|NA
TGCTCCAGCAGCTTGGATGGTGCCTACAATGAGCAGGTCTTC
CSSSLDGAYNEQVF
>TRBJ2-7|TRBV6-1|NA|many
TGTGCCAGCAGCGAAGCGCCAGGGGGGGGCGAGCAGTACTTC
CASSEAPGGGEQYF
>TRBJ1-1|TRBV11-2|NA|many
TGTGCCAGCAGCTTAGATATCGGCGGACTGAACACTGAAGCTTTCTTT
CASSLDIGGLNTEAFF
>TRBJ2-1|TRBV6-1|NA|many
TGTGCCAGCAGTGAGCAGGGCGAGGTAAATGAGCAGTTCTTC
CASSEQGEVNEQFF
>TRBJ2-1|TRBV6-5|TRBD2|NA
TGTGCCAGCAGTTACTCTGGGGGGGGGGGATTATACGAGCAGTTCTTC
CASSYSGGGGLYEQFF
>TRBJ2-1|TRBV2|NA|many
TGTGCCAGCAGTGAATATCTGGCGGGGGCCCACAATGAGCAGTTCTTC
CASSEYLAGAHNEQFF
>TRBJ1-1|TRBV5-4|NA|NA
TGTGCCAGCAGCTTGGTAGCGGTCAGGCCCCTGAACACTGAAGCTTTCTTT
CASSLVAVRPLNTEAFF
>TRBJ2-4|TRBV12-3/TRBV12-4|TRBD2|many
TGTGCCAGCAGTTTCTGGGGGGGCAAAAACATTCAGTACTTC
CASSFWGGKNIQYF
>TRBJ2-1|TRBV4-1|TRBD2|many
TGCGCCAGCAGCCACCAATCCGGGACTAGCAACAATGAGCAGTTCTTC
CASSHQSGTSNNEQFF
>TRBJ2-3|TRBV24-1|TRBD1|NA
TGTGCCACCAGTGACTTACCGGGACAGGGTAGGACTGATACGCGGTATTTT
CATSDLPGQGRTDTRYF
>TRBJ1-3|TRBV12-3/TRBV12-4|NA|many
TGTGCCAGCATCCTCGGGGGCTCTGGAAACACCATATATTTT
CASILGGSGNTIYF
>TRBJ2-7|TRBV11-1|TRBD1|many
TGTGCCAGCAGCCTGCCTCAACAGGGGTTCCCCAACGAGCAGTACTTC
CASSLPQQGFPNEQYF
>TRBJ2-7|TRBV20-1|TRBD2|NA
TGCAGTGCTAGACCGGCTAGCGGGATGGTAGGCTACGAGCAGTACTTC
CSARPASGMVGYEQYF
>TRBJ2-1|TRBV12-3/TRBV12-4|TRBD2|many
TGTGCCAGCAGTTTAGGCGGGGGGACTTACAATGAGCAGTTCTTC
CASSLGGGTYNEQFF
>TRBJ2-7|TRBV5-5|NA|many
TGTGCCAGCAGCTTGGTGGCTTACGAGCAGTACTTC
CASSLVAYEQYF
>TRBJ2-7|TRBV20-1|NA|NA
TGCAGTGCTGGAGCGGGCCTGACCTACGAGCAGTACTTC
CSAGAGLTYEQYF
>TRBJ2-3|TRBV20-1|NA|NA
TGCAGTGCTAGAGCCGGTGGCGGGATTGGCGATCCGCAGTATTTT
CSARAGGGIGDPQYF
>TRBJ2-7|TRBV14|TRBD1|NA
TGTGCCAGCAGCTCCTTCGGGACAGGGGTCTACGAGCAGTACTTC
CASSSFGTGVYEQYF
>TRBJ1-5|TRBV27|NA|NA
TGTGCCAGCAGTTCAATCAATCAGCCCCAGCATTTT
CASSSINQPQHF
>TRBJ2-7|TRBV20-1|TRBD2|NA
TGCAGTGCTAGACCTCCTCTAGCGGGAGGGTACGAGCAGTACTTC
CSARPPLAGGYEQYF
>TRBJ1-2|TRBV12-3/TRBV12-4|NA|NA
TGTGCCAGCATTCTTTGGGGACATGGCCTCGCCTATGGCTACACCTTC
CASILWGHGLAYGYTF
>TRBJ2-5|TRBV4-1|TRBD1|many
TGCGCCAGCAGCCAAGAGGGGACAGGGGGGCGAGAGACCCAGTACTTC
CASSQEGTGGRETQYF